These 2 T cell receptor beta chains came from one sample sequenced in a study of CD8 T cells in Susac syndrome. Reverse transcription of roughly 0.5 to 1 ug RNA was performed with random hexamers. TCRdb reprocessed the immunoSEQ multiplex PCR reads with MiXCR, giving one entry per CDR3 protein. This sample yields roughly 100,000 distinct CDR3 sequences, of which around 96% are seen a single time; roughly 0.68% belongs to the top ten. The sequenced material came from CD8+ T cells from PBMCs. The receptors come from a human donor with Susac syndrome.

The CDR3 nucleotides read TGTGCCAGCAGCTTAGGGGACAGGGAAGCTTTCTTT. It yields the protein CASSLGDREAFF. The chain uses TRBV7-9 and TRBJ1-1; 8 bases fit TRBD1. This CDR3 comprises 12 residues. The V segment lost 1 base and the J segment 8 bases; nucleotides outside the gene matches: 0. Germline values: CDR1 SEHNR, CDR2 FQNEAQ (reference sequence). Full variable domain (remainder filled in from reference TRBV7-9 and TRBJ1-1): DTGVSQNPRHKITKRGQNVTFRCDPISEHNRLYWYRQTLGQGPEFLTYFQNEAQLEKSRLLSDRFSAERPKGSFSTLEIQRTEQGDSAMYLCASSLGDREAFFGQGTRLTVV.

This clonotype was picked up a small number of times. V usage is TRBV4-1 and J usage is TRBJ2-7; either TRBD1 or TRBD2 may supply D (5 bases each). Trimming took off 6 bases at V and 0 bases at J, with 15 bases between the two ends. CDR3 length: 15 amino acids. The germline V gene encodes CDR1 MGHRA and CDR2 YSYEKL. DNA of the CDR3: TGCGCCAGCAGTCAGTGGGGGACGGACTCCTACGAGCAGTACTTC. Protein: CASSQWGTDSYEQYF.